This T cell receptor beta chain was obtained from a study of circulating and synovial CD4+ cells in juvenile arthritis. Findings and caveats of the study: Traditional Vbeta family usage analysis missed the pathogenic-like versus bulk difference. Compared with bulk blood, circulating pathogenic-like lymphocytes shared substantially more CDR3 sequences with synovial T cells.

Germline V CDR1 and CDR2: MNHEY, SVGAGI. The CDR3 runs 13 residues. With regard to this clone: Its antigen is undetermined.

Here immunoSEQ multiplex PCR was the method, and the copy in TCRdb shows in-frame clones only, minus some. The sample has tens of thousands of clones; 93% are singletons. V usage is TRBV6-5 and J usage is TRBJ2-4; a possible D gene is TRBD1 (6 bases). The specimen was CD4+ T cells from blood. This TCR was recovered from a human donor with juvenile idiopathic arthritis. CDR3: CASNRAGENIQYF. DNA for the CDR3: TGTGCTTCAAACAGGGCAGGAGAAAACATTCAGTACTTC.